The 21 T cell receptor beta chains below all came from one sample that was sequenced in a study of T cells in Graves' hyperthyroidism and ophthalmopathy. RNA transcripts provided the source from which TCR beta CDR3 regions were amplified. Primed by the HTBI set, a first-round RT-PCR was run on the TCR CDR3. TCRdb passed the multiplex PCR reads through MiXCR, listing each CDR3 protein once. The sample holds 600,000 to 700,000 distinct CDR3 sequences, just under 45% seen once. Source material: peripheral blood or thyroid tissue (not recorded which). The receptors originated from an adult man with Graves' disease, either hyperthyroidism or ophthalmopathy (not recorded which).

The V gene is TRBV14, the J gene TRBJ2-7, with TRBD2 matching over 7 bases. From germline, CDR1 is SGHDN and CDR2 FVKESK. CDR3 length: 16 residues. The J segment lost 5 bases and the V segment lost 1 base, leaving 11 bases of the junction unmatched. The CDR3 reads CASSQATGGRKNEQYF. In DNA form, the CDR3 reads TGTGCCAGCAGCCAAGCGACTGGCGGGAGAAAGAACGAGCAGTACTTC. Based on the CDR3 plus reference TRBV14 and TRBJ2-7, the full variable domain is EAGVTQFPSHSVIEKGQTVTLRCDPISGHDNLYWYRRVMGKEIKFLLHFVKESKQDESGMPNNRFLAERTGGTYSTLKVQPAELEDSGVYFCASSQATGGRKNEQYFGPGTRLTVT.

As to this clonotype: The junction does not match germline at one end; this may be a read error. The chain is built from TRBV10-1 and TRBJ2-7, with no clear D. Germline CDR1 WNHNN, CDR2 SYGVQD (reference sequence). This CDR3 spans 17 amino acids. The CDR3 region has the DNA TGTGCCAGCAGTTACGTACTACCAGGACGGACGTACTACGAGCAGTACTTC. Its translation: CASSYVLPGRTYYEQYF.

This clonotype has ten or more counts. The J gene is TRBJ1-2, the V gene TRBV12-3 or TRBV12-4; D gene ambiguous. The CDR3 has 12 residues. Trimming cost V 3 bases and J 4 bases, with 6 bases left between them. The CDR3: CASSFGSYGYTF. In DNA form, the CDR3 reads TGTGCCAGCAGTTTCGGTAGCTATGGCTACACCTTC.

At least ten counts were recorded for this clonotype. The rearrangement links TRBV10-3 to TRBJ1-2; D may be TRBD1 (6 bases). CDR3 size: 15 residues. The germline CDR1 and CDR2 sequences are ENHRY and SYGVKD. Trimming left V 6 bases short and J 0 bases short, with 14 bases between. CDR3 nucleotides: TGTGCCATCAGAGGCTACAGGGACACTAACTATGGCTACACCTTC. Residues: CAIRGYRDTNYGYTF.

This clonotype has at least ten counts. The rearrangement links TRBV10-3 to TRBJ1-2, with D maybe TRBD1 (6 bases). Looked up from germline, CDR1 is ENHRY and CDR2 is SYGVKD. The V end was cut by 3 bases, the J end by 8 bases, with 10 bases between. The CDR3 sequence is 12 residues long. The DNA for the CDR3 is TGTGCCATCAGTGAAGGGGGAAAAGGCTACACCTTC. This sequence encodes CAISEGGKGYTF.

This clonotype was detected a few times. The chain combines TRBV7-9 with TRBJ2-2; D unclear. In germline, CDR1 is SEHNR, CDR2 FQNEAQ (reference sequence). Trimming cost V 5 bases and J 6 bases, with 7 bases left between them. CDR3 length: 12 residues. The DNA of the CDR3 is TGTGCCAGCAGCCGGTTAGCCGGGGAGCTGTTTTTT. Translated, it gives CASSRLAGELFF.

This clonotype was observed a handful of times. The chain uses TRBV6-5 and TRBJ1-1, with D hard to call. V lost 6 bases and J 1 base, leaving 9 bases between the germline ends. Germline V gene sequence: CDR1 MNHEY, CDR2 SVGAGI. The CDR3 is 13 residues long. CDR3 residues: CASRAIWNTEAFF. CDR3 sequence (DNA): TGTGCCAGCAGGGCCATATGGAACACTGAAGCTTTCTTT.

This clonotype appeared a few times. The chain is built from TRBV20-1 and TRBJ1-2, with TRBD1 as a possible D gene (6 bases). CDR1 and CDR2 from the germline V gene are DFQATT and SNEGSKA (reference sequence). The CDR3 is 14 amino acids. Deletions cut 1 base from V and 3 bases from J, with 12 bases between. This chain's CDR3 is CSARVDRFHYGYTF. CDR3 sequence (DNA): TGCAGTGCTAGAGTTGACAGGTTTCACTATGGCTACACCTTC.

The V gene is TRBV24-1, the J gene TRBJ2-7, with 9 bases that match TRBD2. This CDR3 spans 11 amino acids. J lost 2 bases, V lost 12 bases, and 1 base had no gene match. Germline CDR1 and CDR2: KGHDR and SFDVKD. The CDR3 nucleotides are TGTGCCGGCGGGAGGGCCTACGAGCAGTACTTC. Protein product: CAGGRAYEQYF.

About this clonotype itself: At one boundary the junction diverges from the germline segment, which might be a read error. V usage is TRBV29-1 and J usage is TRBJ2-7, with D unclear. The CDR3 has 8 residues. CDR1 SQVTM and CDR2 ANQGSEA come from the germline V gene. In DNA, the CDR3 is TGCAGCGTTGACGAGCAGAACTTC. It codes for CSVDEQNF.

The rearrangement links TRBV7-2 to TRBJ1-1; 7 bases agree with TRBD1. CDR3 size: 18 residues. Trimming at V came to 1 base and at J to 3 bases, leaving 14 bases not matched to a gene. CDR1 and CDR2 from the germline V gene are SGHTA and FQGNSA. This CDR3 is CASSLVRERGRRDTEAFF. The CDR3 DNA reads TGTGCCAGCAGCTTAGTACGAGAAAGGGGGCGCAGGGACACTGAAGCTTTCTTT.

This clonotype was seen repeatedly, ten times or more. The chain combines TRBV7-8 with TRBJ1-5; D may be TRBD1 (5 bases). The length of the CDR3 is 13 residues. The germline V gene encodes CDR1 SGHVS and CDR2 FQNEAQ. V lost 3 bases, J lost 6 bases, and 9 bases lay in between. Written as DNA, the CDR3 is TGTGCCAGCAGCTTTAGGAGGGGTCAGCCCCAGCATTTT. Translated, it gives CASSFRRGQPQHF. Full variable domain (missing parts from reference TRBV7-8 and TRBJ1-5): GAGVSQSPRYKVAKRGQDVALRCDPISGHVSLFWYQQALGQGPEFLTYFQNEAQLDKSGLPSDRFFAERPEGSVSTLKIQRTQQEDSAVYLCASSFRRGQPQHFGDGTRLSIL.

The chain uses TRBV28 and TRBJ1-2, with D possibly matching TRBD1 (5 bases). V was shortened by 5 bases and J by 4 bases, with 11 bases between the two germline ends. Germline V gene lookup returns CDR1 MDHEN and CDR2 SYDVKM. The CDR3 loop spans 13 amino acids. The CDR3 region is CASSDPGPYGYTF. As DNA, the CDR3 is TGTGCCAGCAGTGACCCGGGACCCTATGGCTACACCTTC.

This clonotype was seen more than once but under ten times. The chain employs TRBV6-6 and TRBJ2-7; either TRBD1 or TRBD2 may fit D (5 bases each). The germline V gene encodes CDR1 MNHNY and CDR2 SVGAGI (reference sequence). V shed 5 bases and J shed 6 bases, with 14 bases lying between them. This CDR3 region has 13 residues. CDR3 protein: CASSGVGAGEQYF. The CDR3 DNA sequence: TGTGCCAGCAGTGGCGTAGGGGCGGGCGAGCAGTACTTC.

This chain links TRBV7-2 with TRBJ1-3, with no clear D. CDR1 and CDR2 from the germline V gene are SGHTA and FQGNSA. V shed 1 base and J shed 4 bases, with 14 bases lying between them. The CDR3 extends over 16 amino acids. For the CDR3, the DNA is TGTGCCAGCAGCTTAGGCGGGTTCAGGCACGGAAACACCATATATTTT. It specifies CASSLGGFRHGNTIYF.

The chain joins TRBV11-1 to TRBJ2-5; 8 positions match TRBD2. Germline CDR1 SGHAT, CDR2 FQDESV (reference sequence). This CDR3 has 13 residues. The V gene end was trimmed by 11 bases and the J gene end by 7 bases; junction bases not matched to a gene: 12. CDR3: CAETGGAWGTQYF. Here the CDR3 DNA reads TGTGCCGAGACCGGGGGGGCCTGGGGGACCCAGTACTTC.

This clonotype was counted between two and nine times. The V gene is TRBV5-1, the J gene TRBJ1-5, with TRBD1 matching over 10 bases. Per the germline V gene, CDR1 is SGHRS and CDR2 is YFSETQ. J was trimmed by 4 bases and V by 4 bases; bases with no gene match: 8. The CDR3 contains 16 residues. CDR3 sequence (DNA): TGCGCCAGCAGCCAAGGGACAGGGGCGCTTAATCAGCCCCAGCATTTT. Its translation: CASSQGTGALNQPQHF.

This clonotype has a count of ten or more. V and J are TRBV14 and TRBJ1-1, with 11 bases matching TRBD1. Germline CDR1 SGHDN, CDR2 FVKESK. The CDR3 length is 14 residues. Germline trimming cut 4 bases from V and 4 bases from J; bases unmatched to any gene: 2. The CDR3 loop is CASSRTGGTTEAFF. The CDR3 DNA sequence: TGTGCCAGCAGCCGGACAGGGGGCACCACTGAAGCTTTCTTT.

J is TRBJ2-7 and V is TRBV7-9, with 8 nucleotides matching TRBD1. The CDR3 totals 15 residues. The ends lost 5 bases at V and 2 bases at J; junction bases unmatched: 8. Germline CDR1 is SEHNR and CDR2 is FQNEAQ (reference sequence). CDR3 region: CASSHRDRTPYEQYF. The CDR3 bases are TGTGCCAGCAGCCACCGGGACAGGACCCCCTACGAGCAGTACTTC.

V is TRBV7-9 and J is TRBJ1-1; the D gene is possibly TRBD1 (5 bases). V dropped 1 base and J dropped 4 bases, with 13 bases sitting between them. CDR3 length: 15 amino acids. Germline CDR1 and CDR2: SEHNR and FQNEAQ (reference sequence). CDR3 sequence: CASSLEGTKGTEAFF. The CDR3 DNA is TGTGCCAGCAGCTTAGAAGGGACTAAGGGCACTGAAGCTTTCTTT.

This clonotype appeared a single time. The V gene is TRBV7-8, the J gene TRBJ1-3; TRBD1 agrees at 9 bases. The CDR3 is 16 residues long. J was trimmed by 4 bases and V by 5 bases; bases with no gene match: 9. The V gene's germline CDR1 is SGHVS and CDR2 FQNEAQ. CDR3 residues: CASSQGGQGSGNTIYF. The CDR3 DNA reads as TGTGCCAGCAGCCAAGGGGGACAGGGATCCGGAAACACCATATATTTT.